This is a list of T cell receptor beta chains from one sample in a study of type 1 regulatory T cells. Which antigens these TCRs recognize remains unknown. Each CDR3 protein is one row after TCRdb ran MiXCR on the reads. In the table there are tens of thousands of distinct CDR3 sequences, over 50% of which are singletons. Sequencing was performed on cultured non-Tr1 T cells, either the whole culture or a sorted T cell fraction (not recorded which). The receptors originated from a human donor in good health. CDR3s include the opening cysteine and the closing phenylalanine or tryptophan. A D gene is named only where the DNA matches it firmly. A row's size may be missing; if present it is once, few, many or a size class.

12,.,.,TRBV12-3/TRBV12-4,TRBJ1-1,CASSSQGSKAFF,TGTGCCAGCAGTTCGCAGGGGTCTAAAGCTTTCTTT
13,.,.,TRBV9,TRBJ1-1,CASSLDLGTEAFF,TGTGCCAGCAGCCTAGACCTAGGCACTGAAGCTTTCTTT
12,.,.,TRBV5-1,TRBJ2-3,CASSLSGDTQYF,TGCGCCAGCAGCTTGTCGGGGGATACGCAGTATTTT
17,.,TRBD1,TRBV4-2,TRBJ2-7,CASSQDPRAGQDPDYCF,TGTGCCAGCAGCCAAGACCCAAGGGCAGGACAGGATCCAGACTATTGCTTC
13,.,.,TRBV27,TRBJ2-5,CASSQTSRETQYF,TGTGCCAGCAGCCAAACTAGTCGGGAGACCCAGTACTTC
13,.,TRBD1,TRBV29-1,TRBJ2-7,CSVSDRGAYEQYF,TGCAGCGTGTCGGACAGGGGGGCCTACGAGCAGTACTTC
18,.,.,TRBV5-1,TRBJ1-4,CASSLYTGTAATNEKLFF,TGCGCCAGCAGCCTATATACCGGGACGGCCGCAACTAATGAAAAACTGTTTTTT
14,.,TRBD1,TRBV20-1,TRBJ1-2,CSARARGGDYGYTF,TGCAGTGCTAGGGCCAGGGGGGGGGACTATGGCTACACCTTC
14,.,TRBD2,TRBV7-8,TRBJ2-5,CASSGSGSGETQYF,TGTGCCAGCAGCGGTAGCGGGAGTGGAGAGACCCAGTACTTC
16,few,TRBD1,TRBV5-6,TRBJ2-1,CASSLIGQGVRNEQFF,TGTGCCAGCAGCTTGATCGGACAGGGGGTTCGAAATGAGCAGTTCTTC
17,.,.,TRBV7-2,TRBJ2-6,CASSLAAGDSGANVLTF,TGTGCCAGCAGCTTAGCGGCAGGGGACTCTGGGGCCAACGTCCTGACTTTC
14,.,.,TRBV12-3/TRBV12-4,TRBJ1-6,CASSTGPEGSPLHF,TGTGCCAGCAGTACGGGTCCCGAAGGTTCACCCCTCCACTTT
15,.,.,TRBV6-6,TRBJ2-5,CASSRLGRTKETQYF,TGTGCCAGCAGTAGACTTGGACGGACCAAAGAGACCCAGTACTTC
13,.,.,TRBV14,TRBJ2-3,CASSQQVGDTQYF,TGTGCCAGCAGCCAACAGGTCGGGGATACGCAGTATTTT
13,few,TRBD1,TRBV28,TRBJ2-7,CASSRQGTYEQYF,TGTGCCAGCAGTCGACAGGGAACCTACGAGCAGTACTTC
19,few,TRBD1,TRBV7-2,TRBJ2-5,CASSGTLFAGTGAGETQYF,TGTGCCAGCAGCGGGACTCTCTTCGCGGGGACAGGGGCGGGGGAGACCCAGTACTTC
13,.,.,TRBV6-5,TRBJ1-3,CASSLDRGNTIYF,TGTGCCAGCAGTCTAGACAGGGGAAACACCATATATTTT
14,once,.,TRBV18,TRBJ2-2,CASLPGQNTGELFF,TGTGCCAGCTTACCGGGACAGAACACCGGGGAGCTGTTTTTT
16,.,TRBD1,TRBV27,TRBJ1-2,CASSPRAGQGNYGYTF,TGTGCCAGCAGTCCGAGAGCGGGACAGGGGAACTATGGCTACACCTTC
15,once,.,TRBV5-1,TRBJ1-2,CASSLDGRGTYGYTF,TGCGCCAGCAGCTTGGACGGCAGGGGAACCTATGGCTACACCTTC
19,.,.,TRBV5-4,TRBJ2-1,CASSLDFGQARASYNEQFF,TGTGCCAGCAGCTTGGATTTTGGCCAGGCCAGGGCCTCCTACAATGAGCAGTTCTTC
13,once,.,TRBV11-1,TRBJ1-1,CASSYEGNTEAFF,TGTGCCAGCAGCTACGAGGGGAACACTGAAGCTTTCTTT
15,.,.,TRBV2,TRBJ2-1,CASSGSTRTLNEKFF,TGTGCCAGCAGTGGGAGCACTAGGACCCTCAATGAGAAGTTCTTC
15,few,TRBD2,TRBV27,TRBJ2-3,CASRDLAGHTDTQYF,TGTGCCAGCAGAGACTTAGCGGGTCACACAGATACGCAGTATTTT
15,.,TRBD2,TRBV7-6,TRBJ2-3,CASSRLAGDTDTQYF,TGTGCCAGCAGCCGACTAGCGGGAGATACAGATACGCAGTATTTT
14,.,.,TRBV20-1,TRBJ1-1,CSARDPGRDTEAFF,TGCAGTGCTAGAGATCCAGGGAGAGACACTGAAGCTTTCTTT
15,.,.,TRBV15,TRBJ1-4,CATSRDRGANEKLFF,TGTGCCACCAGCAGAGATCGGGGGGCTAATGAAAAACTGTTTTTT
13,.,.,TRBV6-5,TRBJ2-1,CASSYSKYNEQFF,TGTGCCAGCAGTTATTCCAAATACAATGAGCAGTTCTTC
15,.,.,TRBV5-6,TRBJ1-2,CASSSLAVANYGYTF,TGTGCCAGCAGCTCCCTCGCGGTAGCTAACTATGGCTACACCTTC
16,.,.,TRBV12-3/TRBV12-4,TRBJ2-5,CASSTGLVGGAETQYF,TGTGCCAGCAGTACCGGACTAGTAGGGGGCGCAGAGACCCAGTACTTC
17,.,TRBD2,TRBV7-6,TRBJ2-3,CASSRLAGEVGTDTQYF,TGTGCCAGCAGCCGACTAGCGGGAGAGGTTGGCACAGATACGCAGTATTTT
12,.,.,TRBV24-1,TRBJ2-1,CATHTGRGEQFF,TGTGCCACCCATACAGGGCGCGGTGAGCAGTTCTTC
15,few,TRBD1,TRBV10-2,TRBJ2-1,CASRAWTGPQNEQFF,TGCGCCAGCAGAGCTTGGACAGGGCCCCAAAATGAGCAGTTCTTC
13,.,.,TRBV3-1,TRBJ2-3,CASSQEGVNTQYF,TGTGCCAGCAGCCAAGAGGGGGTCAATACGCAGTATTTT
14,.,.,TRBV14,TRBJ2-3,CASSQDRGLDTQYF,TGTGCCAGCAGCCAAGATCGAGGGTTGGATACGCAGTATTTT
16,.,TRBD2,TRBV7-2,TRBJ2-1,CASSRTPSGRVNEQFF,TGTGCCAGCAGTCGAACACCTAGCGGGAGGGTCAATGAGCAGTTCTTC
15,.,.,TRBV20-1,TRBJ1-4,CSATVDSGTNEKLFF,TGCAGTGCCACCGTCGATTCGGGCACTAATGAAAAACTGTTTTTT
13,.,.,TRBV12-3/TRBV12-4,TRBJ1-5,CASSFTGYQPQHF,TGTGCCAGCAGTTTCACAGGGTATCAGCCCCAGCATTTT
16,.,TRBD1,TRBV30,TRBJ2-3,CAWKRRTGALADTQYF,TGTGCCTGGAAGAGAAGGACAGGGGCTCTGGCAGATACGCAGTATTTT
15,.,TRBD1,TRBV5-6,TRBJ2-7,CASSPIDRGEHEQYF,TGTGCCAGCAGCCCCATCGACAGGGGTGAACACGAGCAGTACTTC
16,medium-sized,.,TRBV7-2,TRBJ2-3,CASSLWARSGTDTQYF,TGTGCCAGCAGCTTATGGGCTAGGTCAGGCACAGATACGCAGTATTTT
15,.,TRBD1,TRBV18,TRBJ2-7,CASSPPRDSGQRQYF,TGTGCCAGCTCACCACCCCGGGACAGCGGACAACGACAGTACTTC
18,.,TRBD2,TRBV18,TRBJ2-1,CASSPLELAAAGANEQFF,TGTGCCAGCTCACCATTAGAACTAGCGGCCGCTGGGGCCAATGAGCAGTTCTTC
13,.,.,TRBV9,TRBJ1-2,CASSVDVVGGYTF,TGTGCCAGCAGCGTAGACGTTGTGGGTGGCTACACCTTC
15,few,.,TRBV20-1,TRBJ2-3,CSARDPWDSPDTQYF,TGCAGTGCTAGAGATCCCTGGGACTCCCCAGATACGCAGTATTTT
12,.,.,TRBV29-1,TRBJ1-5,CSVGYDNQPQHF,TGCAGCGTTGGGTACGACAATCAGCCCCAGCATTTT
12,.,.,TRBV4-1,TRBJ1-5,CASSQAPQPQHF,TGCGCCAGCAGCCAAGCTCCTCAGCCCCAGCATTTT
17,.,TRBD1,TRBV7-2,TRBJ2-3,CASSSPQGARVTDTQYF,TGTGCCAGCAGCTCACCACAGGGGGCGCGGGTCACAGATACGCAGTATTTT
14,.,TRBD2,TRBV7-2,TRBJ2-5,CASSRQAGGETQYF,TGTGCCAGCAGCCGACAAGCGGGAGGAGAGACCCAGTACTTC
14,few,TRBD1,TRBV18,TRBJ1-5,CASSSGTGNQPQHF,TGTGCCAGCTCATCTGGGACAGGGAATCAGCCCCAGCATTTT
13,.,.,TRBV29-1,TRBJ2-4,CSVSGRLENIQYF,TGCAGCGTCAGTGGCAGGTTGGAAAACATTCAGTACTTC
14,.,TRBD2,TRBV20-1,TRBJ2-1,CSFRGLAGVGEQFF,TGCAGTTTTCGGGGACTAGCGGGAGTCGGGGAGCAGTTCTTC
15,.,TRBD2,TRBV5-1,TRBJ2-5,CASRPGLAQQETQYF,TGCGCCAGCAGACCAGGACTAGCGCAACAAGAGACCCAGTACTTC
11,.,.,TRBV6-1,TRBJ2-7,CASIGAYEQYF,TGTGCCAGCATTGGAGCCTACGAGCAGTACTTC
13,.,.,TRBV6-5,TRBJ2-1,CASSYFREFEQFF,TGTGCCAGCAGTTACTTCCGGGAATTCGAGCAGTTCTTC
11,.,.,TRBV29-1,TRBJ2-3,CIVSGTDTQYF,TGCATTGTATCGGGGACAGATACGCAGTATTTT
14,.,.,TRBV27,TRBJ1-5,CASSHRDSNQPQHF,TGTGCCAGCAGCCACAGGGATAGCAATCAGCCCCAGCATTTT
13,.,TRBD2,TRBV9,TRBJ2-3,CASSDTAGAAQYF,TGTGCCAGCAGCGACACAGCGGGAGCGGCGCAGTATTTT